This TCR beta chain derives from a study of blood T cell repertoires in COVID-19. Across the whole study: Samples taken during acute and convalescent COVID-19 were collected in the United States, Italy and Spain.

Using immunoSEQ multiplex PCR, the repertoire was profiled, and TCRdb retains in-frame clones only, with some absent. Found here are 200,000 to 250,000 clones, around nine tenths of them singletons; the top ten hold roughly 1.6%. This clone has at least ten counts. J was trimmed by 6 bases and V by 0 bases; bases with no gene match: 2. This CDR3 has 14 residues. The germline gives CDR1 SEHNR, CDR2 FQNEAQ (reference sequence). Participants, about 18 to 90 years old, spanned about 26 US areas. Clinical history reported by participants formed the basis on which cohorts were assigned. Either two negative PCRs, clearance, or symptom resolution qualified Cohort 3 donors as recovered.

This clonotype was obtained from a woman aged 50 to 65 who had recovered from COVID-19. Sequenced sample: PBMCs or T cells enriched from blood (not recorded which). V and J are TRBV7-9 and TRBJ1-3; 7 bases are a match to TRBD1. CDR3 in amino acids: CASSLAGQENTIYF. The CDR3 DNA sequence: TGTGCCAGCAGCTTAGCCGGACAGGAAAACACCATATATTTT.